This T cell receptor (beta chain) was identified in a study of blood T cell repertoires in COVID-19. Only one count was recorded for this clone. Germline CDR1 is SGDLS and CDR2 is YYNGEE. Trimming took 4 bases from V and 3 from J; bases not matched to a gene: 4. This CDR3 spans 15 amino acids. Some clones are missing from TCRdb's copy, which holds only in-frame ones; the method was immunoSEQ multiplex PCR. Seen here are about 190,000 clones, 90% observed once, and the top ten hold 0.6% to 0.8%. V and J are TRBV9 and TRBJ2-1; 10 nucleotides align to TRBD1. Sequencing used peripheral blood. The receptor comes from a man between 45 and 60 years old with acute or convalescent COVID-19. For the CDR3, the DNA is TGTGCCAGCAGCCGTGGGACAGGGGACTACAATGAGCAGTTCTTC. Protein: CASSRGTGDYNEQFF.